The rows below give T cell receptor beta chains drawn from one sample of a study of blood T cell repertoires in COVID-19. Libraries were prepared by immunoSEQ multiplex PCR; TCRdb keeps only in-frame clonotypes and omits some of them. The sample shows roughly 57,000 clones, about 70% of them seen only once. The sample was peripheral blood. These receptor sequences come from a woman between 70 and 85 years old with acute or convalescent COVID-19. Each CDR3 is given with its conserved first and last residue. A D gene is named only where the DNA matches it firmly. Clone size is not always given. Where it is, it says once, few, many or a class for expanded clones.

-,TRBV9,-,TRBJ1-2,CASSADSGVGYTF,TGTGCCAGCAGCGCAGACAGTGGAGTGGGCTACACCTTC
-,TRBV2,-,TRBJ1-5,CASSTNPSGGNQPQHF,TGTGCCAGCAGCACAAATCCAAGTGGAGGCAATCAGCCCCAGCATTTT
TRBD1,TRBV19,-,TRBJ1-1,CASSSLRHRGRRTEAFF,TGTGCCAGTAGTTCCTTGCGGCACAGGGGAAGACGGACTGAAGCTTTCTTT
TRBD1,TRBV10-3,-,TRBJ2-1,CAIMSYPGTAYNEQFF,TGTGCCATCATGAGCTACCCCGGGACAGCCTACAATGAGCAGTTCTTC
TRBD2,TRBV19,-,TRBJ2-3,CASTDSGGRGTDTQYF,TGTGCCAGTACGGATAGCGGGGGTAGGGGCACAGATACGCAGTATTTT
TRBD1,TRBV9,-,TRBJ2-7,CASSVTGQGAGEQYF,TGTGCCAGCAGTGTTACGGGACAGGGGGCGGGGGAGCAGTACTTC
-,TRBV5-8,few,TRBJ1-2,CASREGGAGGYTF,TGTGCCAGCAGGGAAGGGGGGGCAGGTGGCTACACCTTC
TRBD1,TRBV19,-,TRBJ2-6,CASNNGQGASAGANVLTF,TGTGCCAGTAACAACGGACAGGGGGCGTCGGCTGGGGCCAACGTCCTGACTTTC
-,TRBV5-1,-,TRBJ2-3,CASSRLADTQYF,TGCGCCAGCAGCAGACTAGCAGATACGCAGTATTTT
-,TRBV29-1,-,TRBJ1-5,CSVQTAGSNSNQPQHF,TGCAGCGTCCAAACGGCGGGCTCTAATAGCAATCAGCCCCAGCATTTT
-,TRBV30,-,TRBJ1-3,CAWKRGTGNTIYF,TGTGCCTGGAAGAGGGGGACTGGAAACACCATATATTTT
TRBD1,TRBV6-5,once,TRBJ1-6,CASSSSQGAGNSPLHF,TGTGCCAGCAGTTCTTCACAGGGGGCAGGCAATTCACCCCTCCACTTT
TRBD2,TRBV12-3/TRBV12-4,few,TRBJ2-7,CASRYGGGPEQYF,TGTGCCAGCAGGTACGGCGGGGGGCCTGAGCAGTACTTC
TRBD1,TRBV10-3,-,TRBJ1-6,CAIAQGQDNSPLHF,TGTGCCATAGCCCAGGGACAGGACAATTCACCCCTCCACTTT
TRBD2,TRBV9,few,TRBJ2-1,CASSVFRLAGYNEQFF,TGTGCCAGCAGCGTATTTAGGCTAGCGGGGTACAATGAGCAGTTCTTC
TRBD1,TRBV6-6,few,TRBJ1-5,CASSQGQGNQPQHF,TGTGCCAGCAGTCAAGGACAGGGGAATCAGCCCCAGCATTTT
-,TRBV11-2,-,TRBJ1-6,CASSLEALVNSPLHF,TGTGCCAGCAGCTTAGAGGCACTAGTCAATTCACCCCTCCACTTT
-,TRBV18,-,TRBJ1-5,CASSPRAGSNQPQHF,TGTGCCAGCTCACCACGCGCGGGTAGCAATCAGCCCCAGCATTTT
-,TRBV5-1,-,TRBJ1-1,CASSDTGWSRSNTEAFF,TGCGCCAGCAGCGACACAGGGTGGTCCCGCTCAAACACTGAAGCTTTCTTT
TRBD2,TRBV7-2,-,TRBJ2-5,CASSLLVTLGLADQETQYF,TGTGCCAGCAGCTTATTAGTTACCCTCGGACTAGCGGATCAAGAGACCCAGTACTTC
TRBD1,TRBV9,-,TRBJ2-1,CASSPHAPQGEKQFF,TGTGCCAGCAGCCCCCACGCCCCCCAGGGGGAAAAGCAGTTCTTC
-,TRBV2,many,TRBJ1-5,CASSPIDRDQPQHF,TGTGCCAGCAGTCCCATAGACAGAGATCAGCCCCAGCATTTT
TRBD1,TRBV27,-,TRBJ1-6,CASRGTGLNSPLHF,TGTGCCAGCAGAGGGACAGGCTTGAATTCACCCCTCCACTTT
TRBD1,TRBV11-2,-,TRBJ2-5,CASSLNRGANVETQYF,TGTGCCAGCAGCTTGAACAGGGGGGCAAATGTGGAGACCCAGTACTTC
TRBD1,TRBV6-1,once,TRBJ1-2,CASSGEGTGSLPYGYTF,TGTGCCAGCAGTGGAGAGGGGACAGGGTCTCTGCCCTATGGCTACACCTTC
TRBD1,TRBV3-1/TRBV3-2,few,TRBJ1-1,CASSQRDRLDTEAFF,TGTGCCAGCAGCCAACGGGACAGACTGGACACTGAAGCTTTCTTT
TRBD1,TRBV30,-,TRBJ1-1,CAGRQGLRNTEAFF,TGTGCCGGCAGACAGGGCTTAAGGAACACTGAAGCTTTCTTT